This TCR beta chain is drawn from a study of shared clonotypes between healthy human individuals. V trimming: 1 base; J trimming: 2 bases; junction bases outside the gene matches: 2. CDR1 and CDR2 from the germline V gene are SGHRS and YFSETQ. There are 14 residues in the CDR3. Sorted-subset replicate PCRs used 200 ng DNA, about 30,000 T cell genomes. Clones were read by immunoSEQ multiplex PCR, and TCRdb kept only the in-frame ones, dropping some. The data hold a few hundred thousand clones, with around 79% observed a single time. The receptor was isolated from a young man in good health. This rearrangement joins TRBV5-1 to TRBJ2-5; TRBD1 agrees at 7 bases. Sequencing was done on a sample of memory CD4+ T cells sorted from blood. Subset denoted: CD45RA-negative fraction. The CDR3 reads CASSLRGQQETQYF. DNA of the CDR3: TGCGCCAGCAGCTTGCGGGGACAGCAAGAGACCCAGTACTTC.